Presented here are 8 T cell receptor beta chains from one specimen sequenced in a study of TIL therapy for anti-PD-1-resistant metastatic lung cancer (dated by TCRdb to the early 2020s). The meaning of the sample's time point label: pre-treatment sample, taken before nivolumab and TIL therapy. TCR beta CDR3 regions were amplified from genomic DNA by bias-controlled multiplex PCR with the immunoSEQ v3 hsTCRB kit. The table was pulled from immuneACCESS by TCRdb, which kept in-frame rearrangements only. Such tables lose some clones; where checked, under half of the loss comes from unresolved V genes, and the rest has no known cause. Within this sample are 54,000 or so clones, with more than 60% of them counted one time only. The ten largest clones take up less than 2% of the sample. Here the sequenced sample was blood, taken at baseline. Receptors originate from a person aged 25 to 79 with non-small cell lung cancer.

As DNA, the CDR3 is TGTGCCAGTAGTATTAGTTGGGGCTATCAGCCCCAGCATTTT. It is translated as CASSISWGYQPQHF. This chain joins TRBV19 and TRBJ1-5; D possibly corresponds to TRBD1 (5 bases). CDR3 length equals 14 residues. Trimming took 3 bases from V and 5 from J, leaving 11 bases between them. Per germline, CDR1 LNHDA and CDR2 SQIVND (reference sequence).

The J gene is TRBJ2-5, the V gene TRBV4-1; 10 nucleotides match TRBD1. The CDR3 is made up of 15 amino acids. V was pared by 4 bases and J by 2 bases, with 4 bases of the junction left unmatched. From germline, CDR1 is MGHRA and CDR2 YSYEKL. CDR3 nucleotides: TGCGCCAGCAGCCGAGGGACAGGGGAACAAGAGACCCAGTACTTC. Translating it yields CASSRGTGEQETQYF.

This chain joins TRBV4-3 and TRBJ2-2; D is undetermined. The CDR3 length is 19 residues. Germline lookup yields CDR1 LGHNA and CDR2 YSLEER. Trimming removed 4 bases from V and 6 bases from J, with 27 bases in between. This CDR3 reads CASSPYAAHLSGPPGELFF. Here the CDR3 DNA reads TGCGCCAGCAGCCCCTATGCGGCGCATCTGTCGGGTCCACCCGGGGAGCTGTTTTTT.

This clone was seen a single time. The J gene is TRBJ1-2, the V gene TRBV28; D is undetermined. Germline V gene data show CDR1 as MDHEN and CDR2 as SYDVKM. Trimming left V 4 bases short and J 8 bases short, with 11 bases between. CDR3 length: 12 amino acids. The CDR3 region is CASSYTSWGYTF. CDR3 nucleotides: TGTGCCAGCAGTTACACCTCGTGGGGCTACACCTTC.

This clone showed up just a few times. The rearrangement links TRBV4-2 to TRBJ1-3, with a weak D call TRBD1 (6 bases). This CDR3 has 15 amino acids. Germline V gene sequence: CDR1 LGHNA, CDR2 YNFKEQ. V lost 4 bases and J 0 bases, leaving 10 bases between the germline ends. The CDR3 region has the DNA TGTGCCAGCAGCCCCCGGGACATCTCTGGAAACACCATATATTTT. It is translated as CASSPRDISGNTIYF.

This clone appeared a single time. Other DNA sequences within the sample encode an identical CDR3. The chain employs TRBV7-9 and TRBJ1-1; TRBD1 is a possible D gene (5 bases). CDR1 and CDR2 from the germline V gene are SEHNR and FQNEAQ (reference sequence). V dropped 5 bases and J dropped 1 base, with 11 bases sitting between them. The CDR3 loop spans 14 amino acids. The CDR3 is CASSLLGGNTEAFF. The DNA of the CDR3 is TGTGCCAGCAGCCTGCTCGGGGGGAACACTGAAGCTTTCTTT.

V gene TRBV6-1 combines with J gene TRBJ2-1, with D possibly matching TRBD2 (6 bases). CDR3 length: 11 amino acids. V lost 8 bases and J 8 bases, leaving 10 bases between the germline ends. Germline V CDR1 and CDR2: MNHNS, SASEGT. In nucleotides, the CDR3 is TGTGCCAGCCAAGGGGAGGATGAGCAGTTCTTC. Residues: CASQGEDEQFF.

The rearrangement uses TRBV7-2 and TRBJ1-2; possible D gene TRBD1, 5 bases. The CDR3 is 13 residues long. Germline V lookup: CDR1 SGHTA, CDR2 FQGNSA. The V gene lost 4 bases and the J gene lost 8 bases, with 14 bases spanning the gap. CDR3 coding DNA: TGTGCCAGCAGCTCGACTACAGGTTCCGGCTACACCTTC. This gives the protein CASSSTTGSGYTF.